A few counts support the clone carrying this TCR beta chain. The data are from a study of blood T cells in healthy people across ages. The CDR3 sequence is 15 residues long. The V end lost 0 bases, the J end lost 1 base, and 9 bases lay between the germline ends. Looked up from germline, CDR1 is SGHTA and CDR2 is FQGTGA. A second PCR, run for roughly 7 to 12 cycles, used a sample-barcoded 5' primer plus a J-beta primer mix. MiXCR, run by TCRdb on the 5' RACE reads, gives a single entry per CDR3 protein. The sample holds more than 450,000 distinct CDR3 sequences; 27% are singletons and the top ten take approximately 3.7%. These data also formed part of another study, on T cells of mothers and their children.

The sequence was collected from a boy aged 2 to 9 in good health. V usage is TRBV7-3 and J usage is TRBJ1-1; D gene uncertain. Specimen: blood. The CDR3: CASSLTGYGNTEAFF. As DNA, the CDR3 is TGTGCCAGCAGCTTAACAGGGTATGGGAACACTGAAGCTTTCTTT.